This TCR beta chain was identified during a study of identical twins. Study conclusions and caveats: Out-of-frame alpha sequences common to twins were enriched for low generation probability. Cord blood beta clonotypes present at high abundance carried fewer insertions; no such pattern appeared in memory repertoires. Zero-insertion analyses were open to partial confounding by invariant MAIT and iNKT cells.

As regards this clonotype: Its antigen is undetermined.

With template switching, a universal primer site was added, and the cDNA carried unique molecular identifiers. MiXCR was run by TCRdb on the 5' RACE reads, yielding one entry per CDR3 protein. The data contain approximately 1.8 million distinct CDR3 sequences, less than 40% of them singletons. Sequencing was carried out using cord blood. This clonotype originated in a newborn girl in good health.

The CDR3 region is CASSFTGGVANTEAFF. The CDR3 region has the DNA TGCGCCAGCAGCTTCACCGGGGGGGTAGCGAACACTGAAGCTTTCTTT. The J gene is TRBJ1-1, the V gene TRBV5-1; TRBD1 is a possible D gene (5 bases). Trimming stripped 2 bases from V and 1 base from J, with 15 bases between. The CDR3 sequence is 16 residues long. Germline CDR1 SGHRS, CDR2 YFSETQ.